Shown below are 6 T cell receptor beta chains from a single sample sequenced in a study of cytomegalovirus exposure and HLA in healthy donors. PCR was performed using 60 Vbeta and 13 Jbeta primers. Only in-frame clones appear in the TCRdb table, and some are missing; sequencing was by immunoSEQ multiplex PCR. The sample has about 98,000 clones, around 70% seen once; the top ten hold about 2.5%. The sample comprised PBMCs. The receptors derive from a man aged 50-59 years in good health and CMV-seronegative.

V usage is TRBV2 and J usage is TRBJ2-3; possible D gene TRBD2, 5 bases. Germline V lookup: CDR1 SNHLY, CDR2 FYNNEI. V was trimmed by 5 bases and J by 11 bases, leaving 17 bases between them. The CDR3 covers 13 residues. The CDR3 loop is CASSFQSGNVQYF. CDR3 sequence (DNA): TGTGCCAGCAGTTTTCAATCGGGGAATGTGCAGTATTTT.

This clone has just a few counts. The chain recombines TRBV6-5 with TRBJ2-2; perhaps TRBD2 as D (6 bases). The germline V and J ends were trimmed by 6 bases and 5 bases, with 13 bases remaining between them. CDR3 length: 14 amino acids. Germline loops: CDR1 MNHEY, CDR2 SVGAGI. CDR3 sequence: CASSPPGGTGELFF. The CDR3 DNA is TGTGCCAGCAGCCCCCCCGGGGGTACCGGGGAGCTGTTTTTT.

The V call is TRBV27, the J call TRBJ1-5; weak D call: TRBD1 (5 bases). Germline CDR1 and CDR2: MNHEY and SMNVEV (reference sequence). CDR3 length equals 14 residues. Trimming removed 2 bases at V and 6 bases at J, with 11 bases between. CDR3 in amino acids: CASSLRGLAQPQHF. In nucleotides, the CDR3 is TGTGCCAGCAGTTTAAGGGGACTCGCTCAGCCCCAGCATTTT.

This clone appeared a few times. The chain is built from TRBV2 and TRBJ2-2; D is uncertain. The V and J ends lost 2 bases and 2 bases respectively, with 12 bases between them. Germline V lookup: CDR1 SNHLY, CDR2 FYNNEI. CDR3 length: 16 amino acids. CDR3 protein: CASSESQGVNTGELFF. The CDR3 bases are TGTGCCAGCAGTGAAAGTCAAGGAGTAAACACCGGGGAGCTGTTTTTT.

Only a few counts were recorded for this clone. The chain has TRBV2 and TRBJ1-2; tentative D call: TRBD1 (6 bases). Germline values: CDR1 SNHLY, CDR2 FYNNEI. V was trimmed by 9 bases and J by 5 bases, leaving 10 bases between them. The CDR3 spans 11 residues. The CDR3 is CARRQEYGYTF. The CDR3 DNA is TGTGCCAGACGACAGGAGTATGGCTACACCTTC.

This sequence joins TRBV2 and TRBJ2-7, with D possibly being TRBD2 (6 bases). The CDR3 is made up of 11 amino acids. CDR1 and CDR2 from the germline V gene are SNHLY and FYNNEI. V gave up 11 bases and J gave up 3 bases, with 11 bases separating them. In nucleotides, the CDR3 is TGTGCCTCCCGGGGGTTCTACGAGCAGTACTTC. It specifies CASRGFYEQYF.